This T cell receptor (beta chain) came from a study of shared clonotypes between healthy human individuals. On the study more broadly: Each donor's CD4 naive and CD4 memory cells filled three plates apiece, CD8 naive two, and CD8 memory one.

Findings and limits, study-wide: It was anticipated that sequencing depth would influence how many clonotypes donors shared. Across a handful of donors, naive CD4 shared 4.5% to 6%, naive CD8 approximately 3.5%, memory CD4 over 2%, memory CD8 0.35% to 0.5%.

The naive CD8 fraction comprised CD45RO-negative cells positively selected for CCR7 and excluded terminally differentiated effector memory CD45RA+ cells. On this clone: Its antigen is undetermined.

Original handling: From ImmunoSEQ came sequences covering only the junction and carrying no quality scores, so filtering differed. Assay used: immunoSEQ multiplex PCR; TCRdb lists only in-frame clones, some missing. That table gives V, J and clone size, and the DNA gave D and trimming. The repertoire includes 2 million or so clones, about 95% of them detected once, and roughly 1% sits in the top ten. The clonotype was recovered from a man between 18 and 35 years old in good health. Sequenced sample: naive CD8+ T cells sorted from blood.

CDR3 residues: CASSLIGGGYEQYF. The CDR3 nucleotides read TGTGCCAGCAGTTTAATCGGTGGCGGGTACGAGCAGTACTTC. The rearrangement uses TRBV27 and TRBJ2-7, with a weak D call TRBD2 (5 bases). Germline CDR1 is MNHEY and CDR2 is SMNVEV (reference sequence). Trimming pared 2 bases from V and 4 bases from J, leaving 12 bases between. The CDR3 has 14 residues.